The entry that follows covers one T cell receptor (beta chain) sequence. The V gene's germline CDR1 is SGHTA and CDR2 FQGTGA. The germline V and J ends were trimmed by 5 bases and 1 base, with 15 bases remaining between them. CDR3 length equals 16 residues. The data are from a study of blood T cell repertoires in COVID-19. About the research overall: Sites in the United States, Italy and Spain provided acute and convalescent COVID-19 samples. In each case, the material was cDNA or gDNA derived from T cells, B-cell-depleted T cells, or PBMCs.

In the original analysis: Amplifying reference gene primers gave estimates of nucleated cell counts. The assay was immunoSEQ multiplex PCR, and TCRdb's table has in-frame clones only and misses some. Clone size and the V and J calls come from that table; the DNA yielded D and trimming. The repertoire holds over 130,000 clones, with just over 85% as singletons. The J gene is TRBJ1-3, the V gene TRBV7-3; a possible D gene is TRBD1 (6 bases). The specimen sequenced was peripheral blood. This TCR derives from a man aged 70-80 years with acute or convalescent COVID-19. CDR3 sequence: CASSASVQGSGNTIYF. In DNA, the CDR3 is TGTGCCAGCAGCGCGTCCGTTCAGGGGTCTGGAAACACCATATATTTT.